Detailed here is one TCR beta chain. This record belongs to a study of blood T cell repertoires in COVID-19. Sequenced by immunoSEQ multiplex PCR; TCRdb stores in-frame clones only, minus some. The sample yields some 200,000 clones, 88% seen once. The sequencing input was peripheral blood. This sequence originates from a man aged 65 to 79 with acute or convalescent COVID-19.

CDR3 loop: CASKPRANEKLFF. CDR3 nucleotides: TGTGCCAGCAAGCCCAGGGCGAATGAAAAACTGTTTTTT. The chain joins TRBV12-3 or TRBV12-4 to TRBJ1-4; D is perhaps TRBD1 (5 bases). The germline V and J ends were trimmed by 7 bases and 5 bases, with 11 bases remaining between them. The CDR3 sequence is 13 residues long.